A selection of T cell receptor beta chains follows, all from one sample in a study of blood T cell repertoires in COVID-19. Using immunoSEQ multiplex PCR, the repertoire was profiled, and TCRdb retains in-frame clones only, with some absent. The sample yields about 64,000 clones, around nine tenths seen once. The sample comprised peripheral blood. These TCRs come from a woman older than 75 with active COVID-19. Both conserved end residues are trimmed from each CDR3. The order of the fields is V gene, J gene, clone size, CDR3 protein. Clone size, where shown, is once, few, many, or a class for clones that have expanded.

TRBV7-2	TRBJ1-5	.	ASSSRDSDQPQH
TRBV27	TRBJ1-5	.	ASSFRGDWGNQPQH
TRBV7-2	TRBJ1-1	.	ASSPAGKVNTEAF
TRBV27	TRBJ2-3	.	ASSSGTSTTDTQY
TRBV10-3	TRBJ1-5	.	AIRQGTGNQPQH
TRBV28	TRBJ1-5	.	ASSSGGNQPQH
TRBV6-5	TRBJ2-7	.	ASSHLPDSYEQY
TRBV9	TRBJ2-7	.	ASSVGTEPYEQY
TRBV5-1	TRBJ2-2	once	ASSRRDSFTGELF
TRBV4-1	TRBJ2-7	.	ASSQVFDRKNYEQY
TRBV7-9	TRBJ1-1	once	ASSSGGTEAF
TRBV7-7	TRBJ2-3	.	ASSTGLAGSDTQY
TRBV11-2	TRBJ2-1	.	ASSLVSSGANEQF
TRBV6-5	TRBJ1-6	.	ASSYGPRVNNSPLH
TRBV28	TRBJ1-2	once	ASSFMGGNYGYT
TRBV3-1/TRBV3-2	TRBJ2-5	.	ASSRAPERGGQETQY
TRBV28	TRBJ2-3	.	ASSGDGVSTDTQY
TRBV3-1/TRBV3-2	TRBJ2-1	.	ASEKTGYNEQF
TRBV6-6	TRBJ1-4	.	ASSYSPGQTNEKLF
TRBV30	TRBJ2-1	.	AWSVGLNEQF
TRBV18	TRBJ2-5	.	ASSPRGQETQY
TRBV3-1/TRBV3-2	TRBJ1-5	.	ASSQESADQPQH
TRBV28	TRBJ2-1	.	ASSLEVSESSYNEQF
TRBV3-1/TRBV3-2	TRBJ2-5	.	ASSQVGERSGAETQY
TRBV7-2	TRBJ2-7	.	ASSLGGTSGIYEQY
TRBV20-1	TRBJ2-7	.	SLLRGNEQY
TRBV10-1	TRBJ2-7	.	ASSEFGRTSPQY
TRBV5-6	TRBJ1-5	once	ASSRGQGGRYQPQH
TRBV7-2	TRBJ2-5	.	ASSLQATSPAGTQY
TRBV28	TRBJ2-2	.	ASSRPGGVGNTGELF
TRBV19	TRBJ1-1	.	ASTLVGGYTEAF
TRBV2	TRBJ1-6	few	ASSERQTATNSPLH
TRBV11-3	TRBJ2-1	.	ASSPTGLAEQF
TRBV9	TRBJ2-2	.	ASSVASRGLATGELF
TRBV10-3	TRBJ2-3	.	AISESKGVGTDTQY
TRBV7-6	TRBJ2-1	once	ASSLARAGVYNEQF
TRBV19	TRBJ2-5	.	ASSIEAPGTGLQETQY
TRBV28	TRBJ1-1	.	ASSSGQNTEAF